Many counts were recorded for the clone carrying this T cell receptor (beta chain). Its antigen is undetermined. The record originates from a study of T cells in Graves' hyperthyroidism and ophthalmopathy. Whole-study results and caveats: Blood also contained most expanded thyroid clonotypes above 0.001.

Germline-derived CDR1 and CDR2 are SEHNR and FQNEAQ (reference sequence). The ends were cut back, 8 bases at V and 1 base at J, with 18 bases in the middle. There are 15 residues in the CDR3. Template material for amplifying TCR beta CDR3 regions consisted of RNA transcripts. HTBI primers were employed in a first-round RT-PCR of the TCR CDR3. TCRdb re-derived calls from the multiplex PCR reads in MiXCR, one entry per CDR3 protein. The sample lists around 300,000 distinct CDR3 sequences; about 16% were seen once. The sequenced sample was blood. The origin of this receptor is a woman aged 50 to 60 with Graves' hyperthyroidism that later progressed to Graves' ophthalmopathy. The rearrangement joins TRBV7-9 to TRBJ2-7; tentatively, D is TRBD2 (8 bases). CDR3 nucleotide sequence: TGTGCCAGCTTCAGGGGGGGACTAGGGTCCTACGAGCAGTACTTC. It codes for CASFRGGLGSYEQYF.